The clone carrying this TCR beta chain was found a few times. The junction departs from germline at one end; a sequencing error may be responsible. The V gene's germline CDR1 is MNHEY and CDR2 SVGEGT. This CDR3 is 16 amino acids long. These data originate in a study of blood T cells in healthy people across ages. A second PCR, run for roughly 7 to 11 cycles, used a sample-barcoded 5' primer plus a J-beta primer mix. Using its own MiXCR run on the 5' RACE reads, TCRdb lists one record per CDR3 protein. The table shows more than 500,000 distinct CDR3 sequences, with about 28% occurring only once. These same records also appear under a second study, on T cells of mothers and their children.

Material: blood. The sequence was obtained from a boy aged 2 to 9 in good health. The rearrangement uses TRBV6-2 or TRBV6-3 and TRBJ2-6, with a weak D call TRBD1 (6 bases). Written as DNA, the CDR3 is TGTGCCAGCAGTCAGGGGACGTTGACTGGGGCCAACGTCCTGACCTTC. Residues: CASSQGTLTGANVLTF.